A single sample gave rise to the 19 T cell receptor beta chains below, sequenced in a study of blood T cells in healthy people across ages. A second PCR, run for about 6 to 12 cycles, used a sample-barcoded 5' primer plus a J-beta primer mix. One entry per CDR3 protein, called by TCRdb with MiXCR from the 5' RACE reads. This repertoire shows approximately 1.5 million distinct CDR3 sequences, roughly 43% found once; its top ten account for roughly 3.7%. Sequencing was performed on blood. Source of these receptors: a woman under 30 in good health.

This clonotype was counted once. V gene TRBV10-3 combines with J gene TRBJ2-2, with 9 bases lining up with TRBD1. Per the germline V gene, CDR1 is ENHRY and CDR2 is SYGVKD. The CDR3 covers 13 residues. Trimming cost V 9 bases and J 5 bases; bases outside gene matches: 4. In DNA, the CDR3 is TGTGCCATGCGGGACAGGGTAACCGGGGAGCTGTTTTTT. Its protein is CAMRDRVTGELFF.

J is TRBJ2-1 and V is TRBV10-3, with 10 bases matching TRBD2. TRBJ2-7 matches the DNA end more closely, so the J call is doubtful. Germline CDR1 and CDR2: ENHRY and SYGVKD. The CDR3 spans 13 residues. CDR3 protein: CAIGLAGVNEQYF. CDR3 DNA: TGTGCCATCGGGCTAGCGGGGGTCAATGAGCAGTACTTC.

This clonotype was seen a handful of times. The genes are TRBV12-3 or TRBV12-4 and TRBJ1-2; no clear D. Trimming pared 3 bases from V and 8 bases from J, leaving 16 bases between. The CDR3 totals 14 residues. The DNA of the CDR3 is TGTGCCAGCAGTTTCCCCTCAGGAGCTGACGGCTACACCTTC. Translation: CASSFPSGADGYTF.

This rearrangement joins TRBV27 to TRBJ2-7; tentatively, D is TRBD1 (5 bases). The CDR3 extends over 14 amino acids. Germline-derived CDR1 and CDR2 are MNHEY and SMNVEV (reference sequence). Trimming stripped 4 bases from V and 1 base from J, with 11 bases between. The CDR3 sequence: CASSYRGISYEQYF. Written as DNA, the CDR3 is TGTGCCAGCAGTTATAGGGGTATTTCCTACGAGCAGTACTTC.

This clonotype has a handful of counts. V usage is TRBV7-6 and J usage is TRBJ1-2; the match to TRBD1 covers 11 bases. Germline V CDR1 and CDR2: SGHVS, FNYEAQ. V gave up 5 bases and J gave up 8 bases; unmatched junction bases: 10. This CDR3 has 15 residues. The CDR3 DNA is TGTGCCAGCAGCGCGGGGACAGGGGGTTTTGACGGCTACACCTTC. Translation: CASSAGTGGFDGYTF.

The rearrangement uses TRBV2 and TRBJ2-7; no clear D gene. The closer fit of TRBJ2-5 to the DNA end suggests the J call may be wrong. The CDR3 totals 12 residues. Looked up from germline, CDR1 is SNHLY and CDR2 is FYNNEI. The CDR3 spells CASSEDLETQYF. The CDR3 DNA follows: TGTGCCAGCAGTGAAGATTTGGAGACCCAGTACTTC.

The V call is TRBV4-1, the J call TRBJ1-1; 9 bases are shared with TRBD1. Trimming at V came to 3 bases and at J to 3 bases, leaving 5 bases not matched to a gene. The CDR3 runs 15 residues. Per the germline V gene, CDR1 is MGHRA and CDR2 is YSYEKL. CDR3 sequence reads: CASSHGQGPYTEAFF. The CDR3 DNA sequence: TGCGCCAGCAGCCACGGACAGGGGCCCTACACTGAAGCTTTCTTT.

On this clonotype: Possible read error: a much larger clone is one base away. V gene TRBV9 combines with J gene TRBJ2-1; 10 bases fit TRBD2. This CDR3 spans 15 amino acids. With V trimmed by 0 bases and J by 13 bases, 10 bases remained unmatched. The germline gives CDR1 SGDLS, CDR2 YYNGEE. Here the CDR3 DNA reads TGTGCCAGCAGCGTAGACGGGACTAGCGAAGAGACCCAGTTCTTC. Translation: CASSVDGTSEETQFF.

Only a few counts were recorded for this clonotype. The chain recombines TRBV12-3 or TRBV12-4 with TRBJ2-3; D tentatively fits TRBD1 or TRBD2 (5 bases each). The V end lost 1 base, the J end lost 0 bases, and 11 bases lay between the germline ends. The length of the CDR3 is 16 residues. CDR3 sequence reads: CASSLEGPPSTDTQYF. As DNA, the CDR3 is TGTGCCAGCAGTTTAGAGGGACCGCCTAGCACAGATACGCAGTATTTT.

The CDR3 DNA follows: TGTGCCAGCAGTGAACGGAGAGTTCCTACCTACGAGCAGTACTTC. It translates to CASSERRVPTYEQYF. The chain couples TRBV6-1 to TRBJ2-7; D gene uncertain. Germline V gene lookup returns CDR1 MNHNS and CDR2 SASEGT. The CDR3 consists of 15 residues. Trimming took 2 bases from V and 2 from J, leaving 13 bases between them.

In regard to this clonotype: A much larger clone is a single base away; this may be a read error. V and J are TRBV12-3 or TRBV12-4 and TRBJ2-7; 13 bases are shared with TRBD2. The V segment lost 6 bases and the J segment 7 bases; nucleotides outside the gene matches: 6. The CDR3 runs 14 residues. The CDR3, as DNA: TGTGCCAGCAGAACTAGCGGGGGGGCCAATGAGCAGTACTTC. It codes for CASRTSGGANEQYF.

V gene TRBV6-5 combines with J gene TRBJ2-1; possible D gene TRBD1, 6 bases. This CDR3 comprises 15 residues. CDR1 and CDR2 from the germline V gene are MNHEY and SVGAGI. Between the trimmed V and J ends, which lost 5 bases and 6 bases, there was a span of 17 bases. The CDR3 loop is CASSKMKGGPNEQFF. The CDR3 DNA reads TGTGCCAGCAGTAAGATGAAAGGGGGTCCCAATGAGCAGTTCTTC.

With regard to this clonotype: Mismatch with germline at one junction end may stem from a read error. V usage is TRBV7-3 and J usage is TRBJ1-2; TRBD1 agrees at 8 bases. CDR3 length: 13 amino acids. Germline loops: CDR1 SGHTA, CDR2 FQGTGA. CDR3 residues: CASSPGQGYGCTF. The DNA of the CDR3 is TGTGCCAGCAGCCCAGGACAGGGCTATGGCTGCACCTTC.

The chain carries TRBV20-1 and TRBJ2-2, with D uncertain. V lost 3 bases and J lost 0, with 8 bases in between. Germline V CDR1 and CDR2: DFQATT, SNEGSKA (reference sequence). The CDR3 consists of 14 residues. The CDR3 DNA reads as TGCAGTGCTAGTAAGCGAACGAACACCGGGGAGCTGTTTTTT. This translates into CSASKRTNTGELFF.

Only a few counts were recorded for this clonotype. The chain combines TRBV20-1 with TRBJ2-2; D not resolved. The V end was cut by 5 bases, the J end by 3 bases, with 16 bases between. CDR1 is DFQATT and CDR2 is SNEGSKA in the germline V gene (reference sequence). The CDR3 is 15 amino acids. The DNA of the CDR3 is TGCAGTGCTGGCACCATGGGCTTTGACACCGGGGAGCTGTTTTTT. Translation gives CSAGTMGFDTGELFF.

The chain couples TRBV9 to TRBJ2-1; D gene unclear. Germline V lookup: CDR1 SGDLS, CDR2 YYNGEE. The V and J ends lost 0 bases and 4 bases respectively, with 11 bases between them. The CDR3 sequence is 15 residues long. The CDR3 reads CASSVDGLLYNEQFF. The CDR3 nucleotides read TGTGCCAGCAGCGTAGATGGTCTGCTGTACAATGAGCAGTTCTTC.

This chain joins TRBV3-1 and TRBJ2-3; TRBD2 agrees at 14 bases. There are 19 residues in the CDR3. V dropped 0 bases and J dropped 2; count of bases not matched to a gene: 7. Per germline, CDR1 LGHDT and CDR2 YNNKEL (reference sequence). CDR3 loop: CASSQDGGLAGGVTDTQYF. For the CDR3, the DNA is TGTGCCAGCAGCCAAGATGGCGGACTAGCGGGGGGTGTCACAGATACGCAGTATTTT.

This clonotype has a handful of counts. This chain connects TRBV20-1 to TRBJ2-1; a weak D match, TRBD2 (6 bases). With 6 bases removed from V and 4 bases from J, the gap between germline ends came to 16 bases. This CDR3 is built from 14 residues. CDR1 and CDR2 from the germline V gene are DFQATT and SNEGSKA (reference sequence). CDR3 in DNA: TGCAGTGCAACCCGGGACTTCGATTACAATGAGCAGTTCTTC. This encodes CSATRDFDYNEQFF.

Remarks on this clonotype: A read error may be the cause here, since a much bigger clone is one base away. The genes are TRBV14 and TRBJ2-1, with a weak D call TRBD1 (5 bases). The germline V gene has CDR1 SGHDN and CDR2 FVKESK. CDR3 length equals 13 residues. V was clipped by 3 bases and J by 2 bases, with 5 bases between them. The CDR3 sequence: CASSQTAYNEQFF. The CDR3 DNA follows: TGTGCCAGCAGCCAGACAGCCTACAATGAGCAGTTCTTC. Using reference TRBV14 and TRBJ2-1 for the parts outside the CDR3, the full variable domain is EAGVTQFPSHSVIEKGQTVTLRCDPISGHDNLYWYRRVMGKEIKFLLHFVKESKQDESGMPNNRFLAERTGGTYSTLKVQPAELEDSGVYFCASSQTAYNEQFFGPGTRLTVL.